This passage covers 26 T cell receptor beta chains from one sample sequenced in a study of T cells in Graves' hyperthyroidism and ophthalmopathy. Amplification of TCR beta CDR3 regions was performed using RNA transcripts as template. An initial round of RT-PCR targeting the TCR CDR3 relied on the HTBI primer set. TCRdb itself ran the multiplex PCR reads through MiXCR, one entry per CDR3 protein. Of roughly 260,000 distinct CDR3 sequences in the sample, about 14% were seen once. Material for sequencing was blood. These receptors were obtained from a middle-aged woman with Graves' hyperthyroidism that later progressed to Graves' ophthalmopathy.

This clonotype was counted ten times or more. The V call is TRBV5-1, the J call TRBJ2-3; D may be TRBD1 (6 bases). The CDR3 covers 16 residues. The ends were cut back, 3 bases at V and 0 bases at J, with 14 bases in the middle. Germline CDR1 is SGHRS and CDR2 is YFSETQ. Here the CDR3 reads CASSWPLGQSTDTQYF. The CDR3, as DNA: TGCGCCAGCAGCTGGCCGTTAGGACAGAGCACAGATACGCAGTATTTT.

This clonotype has more than one count but fewer than ten. V and J are TRBV7-9 and TRBJ2-1, with a tentative D call TRBD2 (6 bases). V lost 5 bases to trimming and J lost 8 bases, with 22 bases between them. CDR1 is SEHNR and CDR2 is FQNEAQ in the germline V gene (reference sequence). This CDR3 comprises 16 residues. The CDR3 bases are TGTGCCAGCAGCGCCAAACTAGCCCCCCTTCTCGATGAGCAGTTCTTC. Its protein product is CASSAKLAPLLDEQFF.

Points on this clonotype: One base away lies a much larger clone, so this may be a sequencing read error. V gene TRBV7-9 combines with J gene TRBJ2-6, with D unclear. The germline CDR1 and CDR2 sequences are SEHNR and FQNEAQ (reference sequence). The CDR3 runs 17 residues. CDR3 sequence (DNA): TGTGACAGCAGCTTCGACGACGTTCCCTCTGGGGCCAACGTCCTGACTTTC. This translates into CDSSFDDVPSGANVLTF.

V and J are TRBV27 and TRBJ2-2; 11 nucleotides line up with TRBD2. The junction had 4 bases not matched to a gene; V was cut back by 0 bases and J by 7 bases. CDR3 length equals 16 residues. Germline V gene lookup returns CDR1 MNHEY and CDR2 SMNVEV (reference sequence). The CDR3 region is CASSLSTSGSLGELFF. In nucleotides, the CDR3 is TGTGCCAGCAGTTTATCTACTAGCGGGAGTCTCGGGGAGCTGTTTTTT.

The J gene is TRBJ1-4, the V gene TRBV28; D gene uncertain. The CDR3 runs to 14 residues. The V gene's germline CDR1 is MDHEN and CDR2 SYDVKM. Trimming pared 5 bases from V and 6 bases from J, leaving 13 bases between. The CDR3 region is CASSPPGTDEKLFF. CDR3 sequence (DNA): TGTGCCAGCAGTCCCCCTGGAACCGATGAAAAACTGTTTTTT.

This clonotype was counted at least ten times. This sequence joins TRBV10-3 and TRBJ2-2; 11 bases are shared with TRBD2. CDR3 length: 17 residues. Germline lookup yields CDR1 ENHRY and CDR2 SYGVKD. The V gene end was trimmed by 7 bases and the J gene end by 0 bases; junction bases not matched to a gene: 7. The CDR3, as DNA: TGTGCCATCACCCCCAGACTAGCGGGGACGAACACCGGGGAGCTGTTTTTT. Its protein product is CAITPRLAGTNTGELFF.

This clonotype has more than one count but fewer than ten. V usage is TRBV28 and J usage is TRBJ2-3, with D perhaps being TRBD1 or TRBD2 (6 bases each). The CDR3 is 13 amino acids. Trimming pared 6 bases from V and 3 bases from J, leaving 10 bases between. Germline-derived CDR1 and CDR2 are MDHEN and SYDVKM. The CDR3 region is CASSRGLTDTQYF. The CDR3 DNA reads as TGTGCCAGCAGCCGGGGGCTAACAGATACGCAGTATTTT.

This clonotype was detected many times. The V and J genes are TRBV18 and TRBJ1-1, with 7 bases lining up with TRBD1. The CDR3 contains 18 residues. Germline CDR1 is KGHSH and CDR2 is LQKENI. Trimming removed 2 bases from V and 6 bases from J; junction bases left unmatched: 18. This CDR3 reads CASSPKFRRGRSGSEAFF. The CDR3 nucleotides are TGTGCCAGCTCACCAAAATTCAGGAGGGGGCGATCTGGGTCTGAAGCTTTCTTT.

V is TRBV11-2 and J is TRBJ1-2; tentatively, D is TRBD1 (5 bases). Per germline, CDR1 SGHAT and CDR2 FQNNGV. The CDR3 consists of 13 residues. V lost 6 bases and J lost 2, with 10 bases in between. In DNA, the CDR3 is TGTGCCAGCAGTCCTCGGGACAACTATGGCTACACCTTC. Its protein product is CASSPRDNYGYTF. The full variable domain, its missing parts supplied by reference TRBV11-2 and TRBJ1-2, is EAGVAQSPRYKIIEKRQSVAFWCNPISGHATLYWYQQILGQGPKLLIQFQNNGVVDDSQLPKDRFSAERLKGVDSTLKIQPAKLEDSAVYLCASSPRDNYGYTFGSGTRLTVV.

This clonotype has ten or more counts. The rearrangement links TRBV28 to TRBJ1-5; maybe TRBD1 (6 bases). The CDR3 is 15 residues long. CDR1 is MDHEN, CDR2 SYDVKM, per germline. Trimming cost V 3 bases and J 4 bases, with 13 bases left between them. The chain's CDR3 is CASSFGQLDNQPQHF. CDR3 nucleotides: TGTGCCAGCAGTTTCGGACAGTTGGATAATCAGCCCCAGCATTTT.

In its sample, this clonotype was seen many times. The CDR3 DNA reads as TGTGCCATCAAGGAGGGCAGACAGGGGGCTAAGGACACTGAAGCTTTCTTT. Protein product: CAIKEGRQGAKDTEAFF. The rearrangement uses TRBV6-1 and TRBJ1-1; 10 bases fit TRBD1. The germline gives CDR1 MNHNS, CDR2 SASEGT. CDR3 length: 17 residues. V shed 10 bases, J shed 3 bases, and the junction held 17 bases outside the gene matches.

This clonotype was detected a few times. The chain combines TRBV25-1 with TRBJ2-7; no clear D gene. Germline CDR1 reads MGHDK; CDR2 reads SYGVNS. The germline V and J ends were trimmed by 2 bases and 5 bases, with 10 bases remaining between them. The length of the CDR3 is 13 residues. CDR3 coding DNA: TGTGCCAGCAGTGAAATCCCCTTTGACGAGCAGTACTTC. Its translation is CASSEIPFDEQYF.

This clonotype was detected many times. The V call is TRBV24-1, the J call TRBJ1-4; TRBD1 agrees at 7 bases. Germline V lookup: CDR1 KGHDR, CDR2 SFDVKD. Trimming took 4 bases from V and 7 from J; bases not matched to a gene: 8. The CDR3 loop spans 15 amino acids. CDR3 DNA: TGTGCCACCAGTGACCCTAACAGGGGAAGTGAAAAACTGTTTTTT. Translated: CATSDPNRGSEKLFF.

This clonotype appeared many times. This chain connects TRBV5-8 to TRBJ2-1; D call uncertain. V was pared by 8 bases and J by 7 bases, with 19 bases between. Germline CDR1 is SGHTS and CDR2 is YDEGEE. The CDR3 has 14 amino acids. CDR3 bases: TGTGCCAGTTACAATGACGGGCCGATAAATGAGCAGTTCTTC. Translated: CASYNDGPINEQFF.

Ten or more counts support this clonotype. The gene calls are TRBV20-1 and TRBJ2-1; 7 nucleotides align to TRBD2. The CDR3 is 16 amino acids. With 5 bases clipped from V and 2 bases from J, the junction kept 12 bases outside the gene matches. Germline-derived CDR1 and CDR2 are DFQATT and SNEGSKA (reference sequence). The CDR3 sequence: CSAPIRSGTTYNEQFF. CDR3 sequence (DNA): TGCAGTGCTCCCATACGTTCCGGGACTACCTACAATGAGCAGTTCTTC.

In its sample, this clonotype was seen many times. This chain uses TRBV9 with TRBJ1-1; 9 positions agree with TRBD1. CDR3 length: 15 residues. Germline CDR1 and CDR2: SGDLS and YYNGEE. V dropped 4 bases and J dropped 1; count of bases not matched to a gene: 5. The CDR3: CASSSTGGENTEAFF. CDR3 in DNA: TGTGCCAGCAGCTCAACAGGGGGCGAGAACACTGAAGCTTTCTTT.

This clonotype was detected many times. The chain is built from TRBV20-1 and TRBJ2-7; D perhaps matches TRBD2 (6 bases). Trimming stripped 1 base from V and 6 bases from J, with 19 bases between. Germline V CDR1 and CDR2: DFQATT, SNEGSKA (reference sequence). This CDR3 spans 15 amino acids. In nucleotides, the CDR3 is TGCAGTGCTAGAGGCGGGAAAACGTTCTCGGGCGAGCAGTACTTC. This gives the protein CSARGGKTFSGEQYF.

This sequence joins TRBV20-1 and TRBJ2-3; 8 bases map to TRBD2. Germline-derived CDR1 and CDR2 are DFQATT and SNEGSKA (reference sequence). V was pared by 2 bases and J by 4 bases, with 5 bases of the junction left unmatched. The CDR3 spans 14 residues. The CDR3 reads CSARPLGGADTQYF. The CDR3 region has the DNA TGCAGTGCTAGACCCCTCGGGGGGGCAGATACGCAGTATTTT.

This clonotype was seen a few times. The rearrangement uses TRBV5-6 and TRBJ2-6; the D gene is possibly TRBD1 (5 bases). Between the trimmed V and J ends, which lost 6 bases and 0 bases, there was a span of 13 bases. CDR3 length equals 16 residues. Germline V gives CDR1 SGHDT, CDR2 YYEEEE. CDR3 residues: CASIKWGPSGANVLTF. The CDR3 coding sequence is TGTGCCAGCATCAAGTGGGGCCCCTCTGGGGCCAACGTCCTGACTTTC.

The chain recombines TRBV5-1 with TRBJ1-6; D ambiguous. Germline V gene lookup returns CDR1 SGHRS and CDR2 YFSETQ. The CDR3 loop spans 13 amino acids. V gave up 5 bases and J gave up 9 bases, with 12 bases separating them. The CDR3 DNA reads as TGCGCCAGCAGGCGAGATATCGGTTCACCCCTCCACTTT. Protein: CASRRDIGSPLHF. Combining the CDR3 with reference TRBV5-1 and TRBJ1-6 gives the whole variable domain KAGVTQTPRYLIKTRGQQVTLSCSPISGHRSVSWYQQTPGQGLQFLFEYFSETQRNKGNFPGRFSGRQFSNSRSEMNVSTLELGDSALYLCASRRDIGSPLHFGNGTRLTVT.

This clonotype was seen many times. The chain uses TRBV2 and TRBJ2-1, with 14 bases matching TRBD2. Germline lookup yields CDR1 SNHLY and CDR2 FYNNEI. V lost 10 bases and J lost 5; bases outside the gene matches: 4. The CDR3 covers 14 residues. The CDR3 loop is CANEGLAGDNEQFF. The CDR3 coding sequence is TGTGCCAACGAGGGACTAGCGGGAGACAATGAGCAGTTCTTC.

This clonotype was found many times. CDR3 region: CASSTTPNTEAFF. In DNA, the CDR3 is TGTGCCAGTAGTACGACACCGAACACTGAAGCTTTCTTT. The chain carries TRBV19 and TRBJ1-1; D ambiguous. Trimming took 4 bases from V and 1 from J, leaving 7 bases between them. The germline CDR1 and CDR2 sequences are LNHDA and SQIVND (reference sequence). The CDR3 consists of 13 residues.

This clonotype was counted many times. This chain uses TRBV6-5 with TRBJ2-5; 9 bases are shared with TRBD2. Germline assignment: CDR1 MNHEY and CDR2 SVGAGI. V dropped 0 bases and J dropped 2; count of bases not matched to a gene: 4. This CDR3 is built from 16 residues. The DNA for the CDR3 is TGTGCCAGCAGTTACTCGAGTAGCGGGAGACAAGAGACCCAGTACTTC. This codes for CASSYSSSGRQETQYF.

In its sample, this clonotype was seen many times. DNA for the CDR3: TGTGCCAGCAGCCCAAACGGACTAGCGGGCTTGAGCTCCTACAATGAGCAGTTCTTC. Its protein is CASSPNGLAGLSSYNEQFF. The V and J genes are TRBV4-2 and TRBJ2-1; 11 bases line up with TRBD2. CDR1 and CDR2 (germline): LGHNA, YNFKEQ. This CDR3 has 19 amino acids. The V and J ends lost 4 bases and 0 bases, in that order; junction bases with no gene match: 11.

There are many counts of this clonotype. The rearrangement links TRBV20-1 to TRBJ2-7; no firm D call. Germline CDR1 DFQATT, CDR2 SNEGSKA (reference sequence). This CDR3 is 12 amino acids long. Trimming took 3 bases from V and 4 from J, leaving 10 bases between them. CDR3 sequence: CSASPTFYEQYF. The CDR3 DNA sequence: TGCAGTGCTAGCCCTACTTTTTACGAGCAGTACTTC.

In its sample, this clonotype was seen many times. CDR3 residues: CASSPRSRTGTQYF. CDR3 sequence (DNA): TGTGCCAGCAGTCCCCGGAGTAGGACAGGGACCCAGTACTTC. The chain recombines TRBV28 with TRBJ2-5; 7 nucleotides agree with TRBD1. V shed 5 bases, J shed 7 bases, and the junction held 10 bases outside the gene matches. Germline CDR1 reads MDHEN; CDR2 reads SYDVKM. The CDR3 covers 14 residues.